This T cell receptor beta chain was captured by sequencing in a study of beta chain features in type 1 diabetes. Study observations and caveats: The naive, central memory and Treg TCRB repertoires looked more alike in patients than they did in healthy donors.

V shed 7 bases and J shed 10 bases, with 20 bases lying between them. Germline assignment: CDR1 SEHNR and CDR2 FQNEAQ (reference sequence). CDR3 length: 14 residues. CD45RO/CCR7/CD25/CD127/CD95/CD27 sorting isolated CD4+ naive, central memory, regulatory and stem cell-like memory cells. Sorted populations all had greater than 95% purity. The table lists this clone with many counts. Its target is unknown. Reverse transcription of all isolated RNA meant that expressed TCRB transcripts were sequenced. Assay used: immunoSEQ multiplex PCR; TCRdb lists only in-frame clones, some missing. The table includes some 900,000 clones, roughly 17% detected once.

The sample consisted of naive CD4+ T cells from blood. This chain joins TRBV7-9 and TRBJ2-1; D possibly matches TRBD1 or TRBD2 (5 bases each). The sequence was obtained from a young woman in good health. In DNA form, the CDR3 reads TGTGCCAGCACTATCGCTCAGGGACGAAGGGAGCAGTTCTTC. Translating gives CASTIAQGRREQFF.